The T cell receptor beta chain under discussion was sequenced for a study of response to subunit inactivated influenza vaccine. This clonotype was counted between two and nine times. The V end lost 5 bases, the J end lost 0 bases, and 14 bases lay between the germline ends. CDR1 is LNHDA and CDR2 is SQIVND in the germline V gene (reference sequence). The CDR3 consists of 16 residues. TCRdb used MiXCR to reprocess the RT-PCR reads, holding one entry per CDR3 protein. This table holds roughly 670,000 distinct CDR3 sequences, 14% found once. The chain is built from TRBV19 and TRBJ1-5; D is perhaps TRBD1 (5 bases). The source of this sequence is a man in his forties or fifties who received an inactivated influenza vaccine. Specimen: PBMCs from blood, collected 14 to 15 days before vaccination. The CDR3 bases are TGTGCCAGTAGTGCCAGACAGCTCTATAGCAATCAGCCCCAGCATTTT. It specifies CASSARQLYSNQPQHF.